This T cell receptor beta chain was sequenced during a study of T cell responses to AZD1222 COVID-19 vaccine. Worth noting for this clone: Its antigen is currently unknown.

Investigators merged groups given second doses at roughly 4 or roughly 12 weeks. The CDR3 totals 13 residues. V lost 2 bases to trimming and J lost 6 bases, with 5 bases between them. The germline V gene encodes CDR1 KGHSH and CDR2 LQKENI. Study-level points and caveats: Unmutated variant regions are reportedly the target of nearly half of TCRs that are spike-specific. At 160-218 and 743-854, vaccine-associated CD4 TCRs were dominant, and they spanned spike.

Generated by immunoSEQ multiplex PCR, the TCRdb table keeps only in-frame clones and is missing some. This sample has some 110,000 clones; about 86% occur once, and the top ten carry approximately 18%. The sequence derives from an adult who received the AZD1222 COVID-19 vaccine. V usage is TRBV18 and J usage is TRBJ1-6; the D is unclear. This specimen was peripheral blood, taken 28 days after the second AZD1222 dose. CDR3 region: CASSPATNSPLHF. Here the CDR3 DNA reads TGTGCCAGCTCACCAGCTACTAATTCACCCCTCCACTTT.